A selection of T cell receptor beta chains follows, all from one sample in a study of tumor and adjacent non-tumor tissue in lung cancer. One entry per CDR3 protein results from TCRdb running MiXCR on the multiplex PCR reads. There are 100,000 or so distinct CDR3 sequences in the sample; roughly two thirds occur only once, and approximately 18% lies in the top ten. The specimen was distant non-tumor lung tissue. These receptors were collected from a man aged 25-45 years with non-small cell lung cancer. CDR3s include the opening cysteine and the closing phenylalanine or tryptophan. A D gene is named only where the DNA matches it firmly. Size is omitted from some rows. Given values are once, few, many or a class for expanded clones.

CDR3aa: CSVQGRGDSYEQYF
CDR3nt: TGCAGCGTACAGGGGAGAGGAGATTCCTACGAGCAGTACTTC
j_gene: TRBJ2-7
v_gene: TRBV29-1
d_gene: TRBD1
abundance: NA

CDR3aa: CASSEVSGGRETQYF
CDR3nt: TGTGCCAGCAGTGAAGTTTCAGGCGGTAGAGAGACCCAGTACTTC
j_gene: TRBJ2-5
v_gene: TRBV6-1
d_gene: NA
abundance: NA

CDR3aa: CASSQDARTWNTGELFF
CDR3nt: TGCGCCAGCAGCCAAGACGCCCGAACTTGGAACACCGGGGAGCTGTTTTTT
j_gene: TRBJ2-2
v_gene: TRBV4-3
d_gene: NA
abundance: many

CDR3aa: CSVGRGDYEQYF
CDR3nt: TGCAGCGTTGGCAGGGGCGACTACGAGCAGTACTTC
j_gene: TRBJ2-7
v_gene: TRBV29-1
d_gene: NA
abundance: many

CDR3aa: CASPPSEQHEQYF
CDR3nt: TGTGCCAGCCCACCCTCGGAACAGCACGAGCAGTACTTC
j_gene: TRBJ2-7
v_gene: TRBV18
d_gene: NA
abundance: NA

CDR3aa: CVSSYGRDVYEQYF
CDR3nt: TGTGTCAGCAGTTACGGGAGGGACGTATACGAGCAGTACTTC
j_gene: TRBJ2-7
v_gene: TRBV6-2/TRBV6-3
d_gene: TRBD2
abundance: NA

CDR3aa: CAWSVRGAGEAFF
CDR3nt: TGTGCCTGGAGTGTACGGGGGGCCGGGGAAGCTTTCTTT
j_gene: TRBJ1-1
v_gene: TRBV30
d_gene: NA
abundance: few

CDR3aa: CSAPHRGSSDTQYF
CDR3nt: TGCAGTGCTCCCCATAGAGGCAGCTCAGATACGCAGTATTTT
j_gene: TRBJ2-3
v_gene: TRBV20-1
d_gene: NA
abundance: NA

CDR3aa: CSATTSRDGGNTIYF
CDR3nt: TGCAGTGCTACGACCTCCCGGGACGGTGGAAACACCATATATTTT
j_gene: TRBJ1-3
v_gene: TRBV20-1
d_gene: NA
abundance: many

CDR3aa: CASSYGDNRAGEKLFF
CDR3nt: TGTGCCAGCAGTTACGGTGACAACCGGGCGGGGGAAAAACTGTTTTTT
j_gene: TRBJ1-4
v_gene: TRBV6-2/TRBV6-3
d_gene: NA
abundance: many

CDR3aa: CAGSPKGSYEQYF
CDR3nt: TGTGCCGGCAGTCCTAAGGGATCCTACGAGCAGTACTTC
j_gene: TRBJ2-7
v_gene: TRBV6-5
d_gene: NA
abundance: NA

CDR3aa: CSVGSLRGLRFYERYF
CDR3nt: TGCAGCGTTGGTTCCCTCAGGGGCCTTCGGTTCTACGAGCGGTACTTC
j_gene: TRBJ2-7
v_gene: TRBV29-1
d_gene: NA
abundance: NA

CDR3aa: CAISEGGLAGYEQFF
CDR3nt: TGTGCCATCAGTGAGGGGGGACTAGCGGGCTATGAGCAGTTCTTC
j_gene: TRBJ2-1
v_gene: TRBV10-3
d_gene: TRBD2
abundance: many

CDR3aa: CASSPSRVEGNTIYF
CDR3nt: TGTGCCAGTAGTCCCTCGCGGGTAGAGGGAAACACCATATATTTT
j_gene: TRBJ1-3
v_gene: TRBV6-5
d_gene: NA
abundance: NA

CDR3aa: CASSHVTASYEQYF
CDR3nt: TGTGCCAGCAGTCACGTGACAGCCTCCTACGAGCAGTACTTC
j_gene: TRBJ2-7
v_gene: TRBV6-5
d_gene: NA
abundance: NA

CDR3aa: CAISSGWGGAYNEQFF
CDR3nt: TGTGCCATCAGTTCCGGATGGGGCGGGGCTTACAATGAGCAGTTCTTC
j_gene: TRBJ2-1
v_gene: TRBV12-3/TRBV12-4
d_gene: NA
abundance: once

CDR3aa: CASSPDMGHEGEKLFF
CDR3nt: TGTGCCAGCAGCCCCGACATGGGACACGAGGGGGAAAAACTGTTTTTT
j_gene: TRBJ1-4
v_gene: TRBV5-4
d_gene: NA
abundance: many

CDR3aa: CASSYSDSDSGNTIYF
CDR3nt: TGTGCCAGCAGTTACAGCGACAGTGACTCTGGAAACACCATATATTTT
j_gene: TRBJ1-3
v_gene: TRBV6-6
d_gene: NA
abundance: many

CDR3aa: CAIGQGGANFLTF
CDR3nt: TGTGCCATCGGACAGGGTGGGGCCAACTTCCTGACTTTC
j_gene: TRBJ2-6
v_gene: TRBV2
d_gene: TRBD1
abundance: NA

CDR3aa: CAISPDNNQPQYF
CDR3nt: TGTGCCATCAGCCCGGATAACAATCAGCCCCAGTATTTT
j_gene: TRBJ2-3
v_gene: TRBV10-3
d_gene: NA
abundance: NA

CDR3aa: CNGDRVDTEAFF
CDR3nt: TGCAACGGAGACAGGGTGGACACAGAAGCTTTCTTT
j_gene: TRBJ1-1
v_gene: TRBV29-1
d_gene: TRBD1
abundance: NA

CDR3aa: CARAGVWAKNIQYF
CDR3nt: TGTGCCAGAGCAGGGGTCTGGGCCAAAAACATTCAGTACTTC
j_gene: TRBJ2-4
v_gene: TRBV6-4
d_gene: NA
abundance: NA

CDR3aa: CASRSIRTSGIRTDTQYF
CDR3nt: TGTGCCAGTAGGTCAATTCGGACTAGCGGGATTCGCACAGATACGCAGTATTTT
j_gene: TRBJ2-3
v_gene: TRBV6-2/TRBV6-3
d_gene: TRBD2
abundance: NA

CDR3aa: CASSSPRDPNTGELFF
CDR3nt: TGTGCCAGCAGCTCCCCCCGGGACCCAAACACCGGGGAGCTGTTTTTT
j_gene: TRBJ2-2
v_gene: TRBV11-2
d_gene: NA
abundance: many

CDR3aa: CACSGQGGTEAFF
CDR3nt: TGCGCCTGTAGTGGACAGGGGGGAACTGAAGCTTTCTTT
j_gene: TRBJ1-1
v_gene: TRBV10-2
d_gene: TRBD1
abundance: NA

CDR3aa: CASSSTRTSGRTHQERETQYF
CDR3nt: TGTGCCAGCAGCTCCACCCGGACTAGCGGGAGGACTCACCAAGAAAGAGAGACCCAGTACTTC
j_gene: TRBJ2-5
v_gene: TRBV13
d_gene: TRBD2
abundance: NA

CDR3aa: CSARELTGRELFF
CDR3nt: TGCAGTGCTAGGGAGCTAACGGGGAGGGAGCTGTTTTTT
j_gene: TRBJ2-2
v_gene: TRBV20-1
d_gene: NA
abundance: NA

CDR3aa: CASRLETEEIEAFF
CDR3nt: TGTGCCAGCAGATTAGAGACAGAAGAGATTGAAGCTTTCTTT
j_gene: TRBJ1-1
v_gene: TRBV11-1
d_gene: NA
abundance: NA

CDR3aa: CASSQDYSHLHF
CDR3nt: TGTGCCAGCAGCCAGGATTATTCACACCTCCACTTT
j_gene: TRBJ1-6
v_gene: TRBV13
d_gene: NA
abundance: NA

CDR3aa: CAISESAGGNEQFF
CDR3nt: TGTGCCATCAGTGAGAGTGCGGGGGGAAATGAGCAGTTCTTC
j_gene: TRBJ2-1
v_gene: TRBV10-3
d_gene: TRBD2
abundance: many

CDR3aa: CASSPGASLYNEQFF
CDR3nt: TGTGCCAGCAGCCCCGGGGCCTCCCTCTACAATGAGCAGTTCTTC
j_gene: TRBJ2-1
v_gene: TRBV11-3
d_gene: NA
abundance: few

CDR3aa: CASSLGTGVGTIYF
CDR3nt: TGTGCCAGCAGCTTAGGGACAGGGGTGGGCACCATATATTTT
j_gene: TRBJ1-3
v_gene: TRBV7-2
d_gene: TRBD1
abundance: once

CDR3aa: CTSKAWSLSSRTNEQFF
CDR3nt: TGTACCAGCAAAGCCTGGAGTTTGAGTAGCAGGACTAATGAGCAGTTCTTC
j_gene: TRBJ2-1
v_gene: TRBV11-2
d_gene: NA
abundance: NA

CDR3aa: CASSINSDGYTF
CDR3nt: TGTGCCAGCAGCATTAACAGTGATGGCTACACCTTC
j_gene: TRBJ1-2
v_gene: TRBV11-2
d_gene: NA
abundance: few

CDR3aa: CASGQEIDSSGNTIYF
CDR3nt: TGCGCCAGCGGCCAAGAAATCGATTCCTCTGGAAACACCATATATTTT
j_gene: TRBJ1-3
v_gene: TRBV4-3
d_gene: NA
abundance: NA

CDR3aa: CASSDSTSGSTDTQYF
CDR3nt: TGTGCCAGCAGTGACTCGACTAGCGGGAGCACAGATACGCAGTATTTT
j_gene: TRBJ2-3
v_gene: TRBV6-4
d_gene: TRBD2
abundance: few

CDR3aa: CASSSGAGGSGQPQHF
CDR3nt: TGTGCCAGCAGTTCCGGGGCAGGGGGTTCGGGTCAGCCTCAGCATTTT
j_gene: TRBJ1-5
v_gene: TRBV11-2
d_gene: TRBD1
abundance: NA

CDR3aa: CASSQGGGPATNIQYF
CDR3nt: TGTGCCAGCAGCCAAGGGGGAGGGCCGGCCACAAACATTCAATACTTC
j_gene: TRBJ2-4
v_gene: TRBV4-2
d_gene: TRBD2
abundance: NA

CDR3aa: CASSRTGGLAVEHYF
CDR3nt: TGTGCCAGCAGCCGGACTGGGGGGCTAGCGGTCGAGCACTACTTC
j_gene: TRBJ2-7
v_gene: TRBV11-2
d_gene: NA
abundance: NA

CDR3aa: CPISGSEEGYEQYF
CDR3nt: TGTCCCATCAGTGGGTCGGAGGAGGGGTACGAGCAGTACTTC
j_gene: TRBJ2-7
v_gene: TRBV10-3
d_gene: NA
abundance: NA

CDR3aa: CAINLQGISGNTIYF
CDR3nt: TGTGCCATCAATTTACAGGGAATATCTGGAAACACCATATATTTT
j_gene: TRBJ1-3
v_gene: TRBV10-3
d_gene: NA
abundance: many

CDR3aa: CAISVLGVELYF
CDR3nt: TGTGCCATCAGTGTGCTGGGAGTCGAGCTGTACTTC
j_gene: TRBJ2-7
v_gene: TRBV10-3
d_gene: NA
abundance: NA

CDR3aa: CASRGGGRNSPLHF
CDR3nt: TGTGCCAGCAGGGGGGGGGGAAGGAATTCACCCCTCCACTTT
j_gene: TRBJ1-6
v_gene: TRBV6-5
d_gene: NA
abundance: NA

CDR3aa: CARSSLGGREGEQYF
CDR3nt: TGTGCCAGAAGCTCCCTGGGCGGGAGAGAGGGTGAGCAGTACTTC
j_gene: TRBJ2-7
v_gene: TRBV11-2
d_gene: TRBD2
abundance: NA

CDR3aa: CASTRDGTYTGELFF
CDR3nt: TGTGCCAGCACCCGGGACGGAACATACACCGGGGAGCTGTTTTTT
j_gene: TRBJ2-2
v_gene: TRBV12-3/TRBV12-4
d_gene: NA
abundance: NA

CDR3aa: CSARIAGANTEELFF
CDR3nt: TGCAGTGCGCGGATAGCGGGAGCGAACACCGAGGAGCTGTTCTTT
j_gene: TRBJ2-2
v_gene: TRBV20-1
d_gene: TRBD2
abundance: NA

CDR3aa: CASSNSTHYEQHF
CDR3nt: TGTGCCAGCAGCAATTCTACCCATTACGAGCAGCACTTC
j_gene: TRBJ2-7
v_gene: TRBV6-6
d_gene: NA
abundance: NA

CDR3aa: CNTGTSGRAEQFF
CDR3nt: TGCAATACCGGGACTAGCGGGAGAGCTGAGCAGTTCTTC
j_gene: TRBJ2-1
v_gene: TRBV20-1
d_gene: TRBD2
abundance: NA

CDR3aa: CAGTEATPNTKAFF
CDR3nt: TGTGCCGGCACTGAGGCCACGCCGAACACTAAAGCTTTCTTT
j_gene: TRBJ1-1
v_gene: TRBV6-2/TRBV6-3
d_gene: NA
abundance: NA

CDR3aa: CASSPTIVGEQETHYF
CDR3nt: TGTGCCAGCAGCCCAACCATAGTGGGAGAGCAAGAGACCCACTACTTC
j_gene: TRBJ2-5
v_gene: TRBV4-2
d_gene: NA
abundance: NA

CDR3aa: CSVPGVPSYNEQFF
CDR3nt: TGCAGTGTCCCGGGGGTCCCCTCCTACAATGAGCAGTTCTTC
j_gene: TRBJ2-1
v_gene: TRBV20-1
d_gene: NA
abundance: NA

CDR3aa: CSVAGTPSYDYIF
CDR3nt: TGCAGCGTTGCGGGGACCCCAAGCTATGACTACATCTTC
j_gene: TRBJ1-2
v_gene: TRBV29-1
d_gene: NA
abundance: NA

CDR3aa: CASSHAQGNEQFF
CDR3nt: TGCGCCAGCAGCCACGCCCAGGGGAATGAGCAGTTCTTC
j_gene: TRBJ2-1
v_gene: TRBV4-1
d_gene: NA
abundance: NA

CDR3aa: CASSPQGDNQPQHF
CDR3nt: TGTGCCAGCAGCCCACAGGGAGACAATCAGCCCCAGCATTTT
j_gene: TRBJ1-5
v_gene: TRBV7-8
d_gene: NA
abundance: NA

CDR3aa: CASSFGGVVNSEAFF
CDR3nt: TGTGCCAGCAGCTTCGGGGGAGTGGTGAACTCTGAAGCTTTCTTT
j_gene: TRBJ1-1
v_gene: TRBV11-2
d_gene: NA
abundance: NA

CDR3aa: CASRQETSGTTYVQYF
CDR3nt: TGCGCCAGCCGCCAGGAGACTAGCGGGACAACCTACGTGCAGTACTTC
j_gene: TRBJ2-7
v_gene: TRBV4-1
d_gene: TRBD2
abundance: NA

CDR3aa: CAWRDGLAGVRETQYF
CDR3nt: TGTGCCTGGAGAGACGGACTAGCGGGAGTACGGGAGACCCAGTACTTC
j_gene: TRBJ2-5
v_gene: TRBV30
d_gene: TRBD2
abundance: NA